A selection of T cell receptor beta chains follows, all from one sample in a study of blood T cell repertoires in COVID-19. Sequencing used immunoSEQ multiplex PCR; TCRdb keeps in-frame clones, though not all of them. The table lists a few hundred thousand clones, 80% to 90% of them singletons. Sequencing used PBMCs or T cells enriched from blood (not recorded which). These receptor sequences come from a woman aged 40 to 49 with acute COVID-19. CDR3s include the opening cysteine and the closing phenylalanine or tryptophan. The D gene is left open where the match is weak. Size is omitted from some rows. Given values are once, few, many or a class for expanded clones.

v_gene	d_gene	j_gene	abundance	CDR3aa	CDR3nt
TRBV7-9	TRBD2	TRBJ2-3	.	CASTERGLAITDTQYF	TGTGCCAGCACCGAAAGGGGACTAGCGATCACAGATACGCAGTATTTT
TRBV6-5	.	TRBJ1-4	.	CASKGTGVGEKLFF	TGTGCCAGCAAGGGGACTGGGGTGGGTGAAAAACTGTTTTTT
TRBV7-3	TRBD1	TRBJ2-7	.	CASSLSGTGSYEQYF	TGTGCCAGCAGCTTAAGTGGGACAGGGTCCTACGAGCAGTACTTC
TRBV5-8	.	TRBJ1-2	.	CASSLGQVIGGYTF	TGTGCCAGCAGCTTGGGACAGGTGATCGGTGGCTACACCTTC
TRBV13	TRBD2	TRBJ2-1	once	CASSSPTKSLAGGYNEQFF	TGTGCCAGCAGCTCGCCAACTAAATCCCTAGCGGGAGGATACAATGAGCAGTTCTTC
TRBV5-1	.	TRBJ2-7	.	CASSLDVRSYEQYF	TGCGCCAGCAGCTTGGATGTGCGCTCCTACGAGCAGTACTTC
TRBV28	.	TRBJ1-1	once	CASRGAGGGSDTEAFF	TGTGCCAGCAGGGGGGCGGGCGGCGGGTCTGACACTGAAGCTTTCTTT
TRBV12-3/TRBV12-4	.	TRBJ1-1	.	CASSYTGNTEAFF	TGTGCCAGCAGCTACACAGGGAACACTGAAGCTTTCTTT
TRBV7-9	TRBD1	TRBJ1-4	.	CASSLAGQGLHEKLFF	TGTGCCAGCAGCTTAGCAGGACAGGGACTTCACGAAAAACTGTTTTTT
TRBV29-1	TRBD2	TRBJ2-7	.	CSVDGTSGYEQYF	TGCAGCGTTGACGGGACTAGCGGCTACGAGCAGTACTTC
TRBV7-8	.	TRBJ2-7	.	CASSLGQNYEQYF	TGTGCCAGCAGCTTAGGACAGAACTACGAGCAGTACTTC
TRBV6-1	TRBD1	TRBJ1-2	many	CASSEATQGVYGYTF	TGTGCCAGCAGTGAAGCGACCCAGGGGGTCTATGGCTACACCTTC
TRBV4-3	TRBD2	TRBJ2-3	.	CASSQGWASGTDTQYF	TGCGCCAGCAGCCAAGGGTGGGCTAGCGGGACAGATACGCAGTATTTT
TRBV9	.	TRBJ2-1	.	CASSVALTPIEQFF	TGTGCCAGCAGCGTAGCCCTGACTCCCATAGAGCAGTTCTTC
TRBV5-1	.	TRBJ1-2	.	CASSPEEANYGYTF	TGCGCCAGCAGCCCTGAGGAGGCTAACTATGGCTACACCTTC
TRBV4-1	.	TRBJ2-5	.	CASSRDLSGPQYF	TGCGCCAGCAGCCGTGACTTATCGGGTCCCCAGTACTTC
TRBV2	TRBD1	TRBJ1-1	.	CASRETGGMTEAFF	TGTGCCAGCAGAGAGACAGGGGGCATGACTGAAGCTTTCTTT
TRBV7-2	TRBD2	TRBJ2-7	.	CASSLELAASYEQYF	TGTGCCAGCAGCTTAGAACTAGCGGCCTCCTACGAGCAGTACTTC
TRBV18	TRBD1	TRBJ1-1	.	CASSPSGTANTEAFF	TGTGCCAGCTCACCTTCCGGGACAGCGAACACTGAAGCTTTCTTT
TRBV6-5	TRBD1	TRBJ1-1	.	CASSSTTGGFTEAFF	TGTGCCAGCAGTTCGACGACAGGGGGCTTCACTGAAGCTTTCTTT
TRBV12-3/TRBV12-4	.	TRBJ2-5	.	CASSWSGQETQYF	TGTGCCAGCAGTTGGAGCGGGCAAGAGACCCAGTACTTC
TRBV18	TRBD2	TRBJ2-3	.	CASRTSTDTQYF	TGTGCCAGCCGGACTAGCACTGATACGCAGTATTTT
TRBV27	TRBD1	TRBJ1-5	.	CASSFSTGSNQPQHF	TGTGCCAGCAGTTTTTCGACAGGGTCTAATCAGCCCCAGCATTTT
TRBV7-2	.	TRBJ1-1	.	CASSLEGGRVAFF	TGTGCCAGCAGCTTAGAAGGCGGCAGGGTAGCTTTCTTT
TRBV5-6	TRBD2	TRBJ2-1	.	CASSLDTGGPYNEQFF	TGTGCCAGCAGCTTAGACACGGGAGGGCCCTACAATGAGCAGTTCTTC
TRBV12-3/TRBV12-4	.	TRBJ2-5	.	CASSFSETQYF	TGTGCCAGCAGTTTTTCGGAGACCCAGTACTTC
TRBV7-3	TRBD2	TRBJ2-3	.	CASSLGPTALEIAGSTDTQYF	TGTGCCAGCAGCTTAGGGCCGACTGCGCTAGAAATAGCGGGCTCCACAGATACGCAGTATTTT
TRBV28	TRBD2	TRBJ2-7	.	CASSWGTSGARSSYEQYF	TGTGCCAGCAGTTGGGGGACTAGCGGGGCAAGGAGCTCCTACGAGCAGTACTTC
TRBV5-1	TRBD2	TRBJ2-7	.	CASSYGLAGPYEQYF	TGCGCCAGCAGCTATGGGCTAGCGGGTCCCTACGAGCAGTACTTC
TRBV19	.	TRBJ1-2	.	CASSRRSDRAIYGYTF	TGTGCCAGTAGCAGAAGGTCCGACAGAGCTATCTATGGCTACACCTTC
TRBV18	TRBD1	TRBJ1-2	.	CASSGGQSNGYTF	TGTGCCAGCTCGGGGGGACAGTCCAATGGCTACACCTTC